This T cell receptor beta chain was profiled in a study of blood T cell repertoires in COVID-19. Study in general: Material from acute and convalescent COVID-19 was sourced from the United States, Italy and Spain.

The V segment lost 6 bases and the J segment 5 bases; nucleotides outside the gene matches: 5. The CDR3 runs to 14 residues. Germline values: CDR1 LNHDA, CDR2 SQIVND (reference sequence). Study processing details: Nucleated cell number was recorded as an estimate derived from reference gene primer amplification. Sequenced by immunoSEQ multiplex PCR; TCRdb stores in-frame clones only, minus some. For V, J and clone size, that table is used; D and trimming come from the DNA. The table has over 70,000 clones, approximately 82% seen once. The rearrangement joins TRBV19 to TRBJ2-7; 12 bases are shared with TRBD1. The source is a man aged 60 to 69 with acute or convalescent COVID-19. The sample comprised peripheral blood. As DNA, the CDR3 is TGTGCCAGTAGGTCCCGGGACAGGGGGCACGAGCAGTACTTC. Translating gives CASRSRDRGHEQYF.